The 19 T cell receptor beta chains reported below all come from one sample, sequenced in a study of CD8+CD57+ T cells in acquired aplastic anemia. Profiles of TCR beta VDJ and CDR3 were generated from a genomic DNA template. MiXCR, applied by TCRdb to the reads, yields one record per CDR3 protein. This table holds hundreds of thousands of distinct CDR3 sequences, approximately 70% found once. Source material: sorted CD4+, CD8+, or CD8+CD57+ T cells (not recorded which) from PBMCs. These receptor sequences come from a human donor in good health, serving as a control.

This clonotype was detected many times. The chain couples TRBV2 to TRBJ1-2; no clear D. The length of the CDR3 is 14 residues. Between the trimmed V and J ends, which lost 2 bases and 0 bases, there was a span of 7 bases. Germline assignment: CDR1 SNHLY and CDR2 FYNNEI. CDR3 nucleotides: TGTGCCAGCAGTGAATTGGCAGCTAACTATGGCTACACCTTC. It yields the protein CASSELAANYGYTF.

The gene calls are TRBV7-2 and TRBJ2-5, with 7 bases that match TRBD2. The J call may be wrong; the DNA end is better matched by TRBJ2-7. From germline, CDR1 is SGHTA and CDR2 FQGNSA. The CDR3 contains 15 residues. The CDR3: CASSFSAGSSYEQYF. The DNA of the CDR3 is TGTGCCAGCAGCTTTTCAGCGGGGAGCTCCTACGAGCAGTACTTC.

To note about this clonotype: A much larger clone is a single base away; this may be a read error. The CDR3 protein is CVSTVTGRDEQFF. The CDR3 DNA reads as TGTGTCAGTACCGTGACAGGGAGGGATGAGCAGTTCTTC. The genes are TRBV19 and TRBJ2-1; D could derive from TRBD1 or TRBD2 (7 bases each). The length of the CDR3 is 13 residues. Germline V gene sequence: CDR1 LNHDA, CDR2 SQIVND (reference sequence). The full variable domain, in which reference TRBV19 and TRBJ2-1 provide the parts outside the CDR3, is DGGITQSPKYLFRKEGQNVTLSCEQNLNHDAMYWYRQDPGQGLRLIYYSQIVNDFQKGDIAEGYSVSREKKESFPLTVTSAQKNPTAFYLCVSTVTGRDEQFFGPGTRLTVL.

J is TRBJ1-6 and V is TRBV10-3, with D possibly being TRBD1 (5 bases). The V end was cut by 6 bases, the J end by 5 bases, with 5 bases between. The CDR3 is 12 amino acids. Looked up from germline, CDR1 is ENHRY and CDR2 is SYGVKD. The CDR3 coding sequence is TGTGCCATCAGACAGGATAATTCACCCCTCCACTTT. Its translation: CAIRQDNSPLHF.

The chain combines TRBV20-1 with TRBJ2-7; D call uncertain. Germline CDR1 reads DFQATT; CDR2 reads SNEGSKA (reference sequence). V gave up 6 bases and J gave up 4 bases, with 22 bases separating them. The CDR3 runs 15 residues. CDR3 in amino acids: CSAPVLCLHQYEQYF. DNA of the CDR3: TGCAGTGCCCCCGTACTATGCCTACACCAGTACGAGCAGTACTTC.

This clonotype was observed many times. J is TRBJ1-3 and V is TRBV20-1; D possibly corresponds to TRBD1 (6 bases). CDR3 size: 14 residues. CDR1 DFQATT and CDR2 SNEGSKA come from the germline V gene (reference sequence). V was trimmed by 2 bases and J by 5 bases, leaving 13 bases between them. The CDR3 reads CSARSPGVRNTIYF. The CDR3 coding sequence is TGCAGTGCTAGAAGTCCAGGGGTCCGAAACACCATATATTTT.

For the CDR3, the DNA is TGTGCCAGCAGCATTACGGAGGGGTCGCGCAACGAGACGCAGTATTTT. It codes for CASSITEGSRNETQYF. V and J are TRBV7-2 and TRBJ2-3; D is possibly TRBD2 (6 bases). CDR1 and CDR2 from the germline V gene are SGHTA and FQGNSA. V was clipped by 5 bases and J by 9 bases, with 24 bases between them. The CDR3 consists of 16 residues.

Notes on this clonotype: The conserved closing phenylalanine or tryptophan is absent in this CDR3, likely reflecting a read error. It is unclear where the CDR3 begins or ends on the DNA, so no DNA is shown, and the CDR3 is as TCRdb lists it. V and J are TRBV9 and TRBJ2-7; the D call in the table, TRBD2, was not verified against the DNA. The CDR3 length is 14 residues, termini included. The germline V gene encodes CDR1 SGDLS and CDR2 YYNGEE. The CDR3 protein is CASSPRLRGTQIRI.

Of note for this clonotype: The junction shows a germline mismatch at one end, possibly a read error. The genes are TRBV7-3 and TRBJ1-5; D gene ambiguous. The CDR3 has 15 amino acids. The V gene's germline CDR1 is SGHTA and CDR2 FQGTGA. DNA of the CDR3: TGTGCCAGCAGCCTGCACAAGGAGAATTCACCCCCCCACCATTTT. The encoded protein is CASSLHKENSPPHHF.

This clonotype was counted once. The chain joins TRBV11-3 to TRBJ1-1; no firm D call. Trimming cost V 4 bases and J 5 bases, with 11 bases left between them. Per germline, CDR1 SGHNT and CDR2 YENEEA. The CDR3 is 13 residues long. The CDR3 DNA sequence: TGTGCCAGCAGCTCAGCTTCCAGGACTGAAGCTTTCTTT. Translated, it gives CASSSASRTEAFF.

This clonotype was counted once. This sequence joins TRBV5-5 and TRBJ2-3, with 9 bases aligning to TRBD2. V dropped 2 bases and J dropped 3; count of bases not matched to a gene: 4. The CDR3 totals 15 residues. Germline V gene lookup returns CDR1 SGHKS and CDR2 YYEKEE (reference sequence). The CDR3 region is CASSFAAGGTDTQYF. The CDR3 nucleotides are TGTGCCAGCAGCTTTGCCGCGGGGGGGACAGATACGCAGTATTTT.

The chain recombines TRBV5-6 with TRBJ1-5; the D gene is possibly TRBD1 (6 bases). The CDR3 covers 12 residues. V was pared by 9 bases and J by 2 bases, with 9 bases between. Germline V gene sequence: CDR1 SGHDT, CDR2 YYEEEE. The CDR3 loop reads CATGAGNQPQHF. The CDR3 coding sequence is TGTGCCACAGGGGCCGGCAATCAGCCCCAGCATTTT.

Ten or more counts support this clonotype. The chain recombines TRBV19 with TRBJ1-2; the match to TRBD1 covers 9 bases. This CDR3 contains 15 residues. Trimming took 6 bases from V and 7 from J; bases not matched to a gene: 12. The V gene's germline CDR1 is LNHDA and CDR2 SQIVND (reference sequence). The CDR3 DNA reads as TGTGCCAGTAGGATACAGACACAGGGGGCGCCTGGCTACACCTTC. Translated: CASRIQTQGAPGYTF. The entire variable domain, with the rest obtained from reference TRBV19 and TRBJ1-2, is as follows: DGGITQSPKYLFRKEGQNVTLSCEQNLNHDAMYWYRQDPGQGLRLIYYSQIVNDFQKGDIAEGYSVSREKKESFPLTVTSAQKNPTAFYLCASRIQTQGAPGYTFGSGTRLTVV.

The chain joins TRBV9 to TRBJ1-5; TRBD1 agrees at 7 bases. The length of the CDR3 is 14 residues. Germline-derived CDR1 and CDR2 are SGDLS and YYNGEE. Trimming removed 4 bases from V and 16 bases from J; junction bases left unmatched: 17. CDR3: CASSQGDTQHFRHF. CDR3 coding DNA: TGTGCCAGCAGCCAGGGGGATACGCAGCATTTTCGCCATTTT.

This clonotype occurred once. The DNA of the CDR3 is TGTGCCAGCAGCTCACTGGCTACCGGGGGTCCAGATAAGCAGTACTTC. As protein: CASSSLATGGPDKQYF. This sequence joins TRBV9 and TRBJ2-7; a possible D gene is TRBD2 (6 bases). This CDR3 is built from 16 residues. Between the trimmed V and J ends, which lost 4 bases and 8 bases, there was a span of 25 bases. The germline CDR1 and CDR2 sequences are SGDLS and YYNGEE.

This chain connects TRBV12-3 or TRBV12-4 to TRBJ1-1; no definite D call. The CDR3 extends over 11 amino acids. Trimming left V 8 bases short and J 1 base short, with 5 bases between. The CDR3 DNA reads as TGTGCCAGCGCTACGAACACTGAAGCTTTCTTT. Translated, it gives CASATNTEAFF.

CDR3 bases: TGTGCCAGCAGCGAAAGGCGATTAGCTACGGCGTGCCAGGAGCAGTTCTTC. Translation: CASSERRLATACQEQFF. The chain links TRBV7-9 to TRBJ2-1, with D unclear. This CDR3 contains 17 residues. CDR1 is SEHNR and CDR2 is FQNEAQ in the germline V gene (reference sequence). V gave up 5 bases and J gave up 10 bases, with 27 bases separating them.

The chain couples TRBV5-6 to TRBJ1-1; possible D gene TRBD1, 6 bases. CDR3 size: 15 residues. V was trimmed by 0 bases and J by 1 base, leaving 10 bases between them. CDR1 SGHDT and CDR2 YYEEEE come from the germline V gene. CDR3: CASSLGGTQNTEAFF. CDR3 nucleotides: TGTGCCAGCAGCTTGGGTGGGACACAGAACACTGAAGCTTTCTTT.

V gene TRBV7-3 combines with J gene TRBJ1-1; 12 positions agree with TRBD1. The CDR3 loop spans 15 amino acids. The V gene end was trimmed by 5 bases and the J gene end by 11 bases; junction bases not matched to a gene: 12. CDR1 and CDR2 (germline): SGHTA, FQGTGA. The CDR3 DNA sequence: TGTGCCAGCAGCGCCTTCGGGACAGGGGGCCCAAACGCTTTCTTT. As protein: CASSAFGTGGPNAFF.